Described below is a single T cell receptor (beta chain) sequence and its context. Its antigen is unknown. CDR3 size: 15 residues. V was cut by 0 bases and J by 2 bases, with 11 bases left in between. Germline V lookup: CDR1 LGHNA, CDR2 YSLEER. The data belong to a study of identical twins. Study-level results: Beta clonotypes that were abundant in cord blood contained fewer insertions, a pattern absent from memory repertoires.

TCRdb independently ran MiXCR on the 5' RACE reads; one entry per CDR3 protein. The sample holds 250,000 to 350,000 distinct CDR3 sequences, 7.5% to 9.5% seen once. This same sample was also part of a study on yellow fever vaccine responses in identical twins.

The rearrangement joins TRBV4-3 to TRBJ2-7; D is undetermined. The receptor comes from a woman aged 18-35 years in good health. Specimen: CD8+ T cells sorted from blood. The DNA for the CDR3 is TGCGCCAGCAGCCAAGATAGAACAGCTACCTACGAGCAGTACTTC. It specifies CASSQDRTATYEQYF.